The source of this T cell receptor (beta chain) is a study of T cell repertoires in cytomegalovirus infection. TCRdb re-called the reads through MiXCR, storing one row per CDR3 protein. Of 900,000 to 950,000 distinct CDR3 sequences listed, approximately 31% are singletons. V lost 7 bases and J lost 3, with 15 bases in between. From germline, CDR1 is MNHNS and CDR2 SASEGT. The length of the CDR3 is 14 residues. The table lists this clonotype with a few counts. The antigen remains undetermined. This TCR came from a human donor in good health (CMV status not recorded). Some clones in this sample may be carry-over from other donors' samples. Sequencing was performed on cultured CD8+ T cells from PBMCs, taken from culture after CMV antigen stimulation. V gene TRBV6-1 combines with J gene TRBJ1-1, with a possible D match to TRBD1 (5 bases). The CDR3 sequence is CASTVKMGHTEAFF. The CDR3 region has the DNA TGTGCCAGCACCGTTAAGATGGGGCACACTGAAGCTTTCTTT.